This T cell receptor beta chain derives from a study of cytomegalovirus exposure and HLA in healthy donors. The CDR3 loop spans 18 amino acids. V lost 0 bases to trimming and J lost 2 bases, with 15 bases between them. Germline loops: CDR1 SGHRS, CDR2 YFSETQ. Primers for the PCR totalled 60 Vbeta and 13 Jbeta. Produced via immunoSEQ multiplex PCR; TCRdb's table is partial and in-frame only. The sample data list around 70,000 clones. The TCR was taken from a man aged 40-49 years in good health and CMV-seronegative. The sequenced material came from PBMCs. The V and J genes are TRBV5-1 and TRBJ1-6, with a weak D call TRBD1 (6 bases). CDR3 sequence: CASSLEGGAGAYNSPLHF. CDR3 in DNA: TGCGCCAGCAGCTTGGAGGGGGGGGCCGGGGCCTATAATTCACCCCTCCACTTT.